One and the same sample provided the 8 T cell receptor beta chains below, sequenced in a study of blood T cell repertoires in COVID-19. Sequencing was performed with immunoSEQ multiplex PCR; in TCRdb, only in-frame clones are kept and a portion is missing. The repertoire includes about 200,000 clones, 65% to 85% of them detected once, and less than 8% sits in the top ten. Sequencing was done on a sample of PBMCs or T cells enriched from blood (not recorded which). Receptor source: a middle-aged woman with acute COVID-19.

The chain links TRBV7-2 to TRBJ2-7; D remains ambiguous. Germline assignment: CDR1 SGHTA and CDR2 FQGNSA. This CDR3 is built from 14 residues. The ends were cut back, 4 bases at V and 2 bases at J, with 12 bases in the middle. As DNA, the CDR3 is TGTGCCAGCAGCTACCTATTATCTACCTACGAGCAGTACTTC. Encoded protein: CASSYLLSTYEQYF.

This chain uses TRBV12-5 with TRBJ2-1; TRBD2 matches 8 bases. The CDR3 is 16 residues long. J lost 5 bases, V lost 4 bases, and 10 bases had no gene match. CDR1 is LGHNT, CDR2 FRNRAP, per germline. CDR3 loop: CASGSRAGVGDNEQFF. The CDR3 region has the DNA TGTGCTAGTGGTTCCAGAGCGGGAGTTGGAGACAATGAGCAGTTCTTC.

The rearrangement joins TRBV7-3 to TRBJ2-3; D is perhaps TRBD1 (5 bases). V was trimmed by 5 bases and J by 10 bases, leaving 13 bases between them. CDR1 SGHTA and CDR2 FQGTGA come from the germline V gene. The CDR3 contains 12 residues. The CDR3 reads CASSIPGSPQYF. CDR3 bases: TGTGCCAGCAGCATTCCAGGGTCCCCGCAGTATTTT.

The chain has TRBV7-6 and TRBJ1-1; tentatively, D is TRBD1 (6 bases). Germline V gene sequence: CDR1 SGHVS, CDR2 FNYEAQ. The CDR3 sequence is 15 residues long. Trimming took off 1 base at V and 1 base at J, with 10 bases between the two ends. The CDR3 reads CASSLGGQSNTEAFF. The CDR3 bases are TGTGCCAGCAGCTTAGGAGGACAGTCGAACACTGAAGCTTTCTTT.

CDR3 residues: CASSPAVSNTEAFF. CDR3 DNA sequence: TGTGCCAGCAGTCCCGCGGTTTCGAACACTGAAGCTTTCTTT. This chain uses TRBV2 with TRBJ1-1; unclear D gene. Germline V gives CDR1 SNHLY, CDR2 FYNNEI. Trimming shortened V by 5 bases and J by 1 base, and 11 bases separated the two germline ends. The CDR3 loop spans 14 amino acids.

This clone was observed a few times. This chain joins TRBV18 and TRBJ1-3; D is unclear. Trimming pared 2 bases from V and 3 bases from J, leaving 14 bases between. There are 16 residues in the CDR3. The germline gives CDR1 KGHSH, CDR2 LQKENI. The DNA of the CDR3 is TGTGCCAGCTCACCAAGTCAGGTCTTCCGTGGAAACACCATATATTTT. This gives the protein CASSPSQVFRGNTIYF.

The chain employs TRBV6-1 and TRBJ2-7; 9 bases agree with TRBD1. The CDR3 has 15 residues. V lost 1 base to trimming and J lost 0 bases; unmatched junction nucleotides: 1. Germline V CDR1 and CDR2: MNHNS, SASEGT. The CDR3 bases are TGTGCCAGCAGTGAAGTACAGGGGGCCTCCTACGAGCAGTACTTC. It specifies CASSEVQGASYEQYF.

This clone was recorded only once. The chain carries TRBV4-3 and TRBJ2-7; 16 bases map to TRBD2. The CDR3 length is 15 residues. Germline CDR1 LGHNA, CDR2 YSLEER. With V trimmed by 4 bases and J by 6 bases, 3 bases remained unmatched. This CDR3 reads CASSLGLAGGGEQYF. The CDR3 DNA reads as TGCGCCAGCAGCCTGGGACTAGCGGGGGGGGGCGAGCAGTACTTC.